Below, 16 T cell receptor beta chains from the same sample are listed, as sequenced in a study of shared T cell receptors in the human thymus. Sequencing used immunoSEQ multiplex PCR; TCRdb keeps in-frame clones, though not all of them. Altogether hundreds of thousands of clones are present, about 90% being singletons, with the ten largest covering 0.0094%. These same data were also listed under a study on human thymus T cells.

Input material: thymocytes. All receptors come from a boy younger than two with a congenital heart defect.

The chain uses TRBV6-1 and TRBJ1-2; 9 positions agree with TRBD1. The CDR3 totals 15 residues. The V gene's germline CDR1 is MNHNS and CDR2 SASEGT. J lost 2 bases, V lost 4 bases, and 5 bases had no gene match. Here the CDR3 DNA reads TGTGCCAGCAGTGGCTCGGGGACAGGGAACTATGGCTACACCTTC. The encoded protein is CASSGSGTGNYGYTF.

This chain joins TRBV6-4 and TRBJ1-6; a weak D match, TRBD1 (6 bases). Trimming pared 6 bases from V and 8 bases from J, leaving 11 bases between. CDR1 is MRHNA and CDR2 is SNTAGT in the germline V gene. CDR3 size: 13 residues. CDR3 loop: CASRAGAYSPLHF. CDR3 coding DNA: TGTGCCAGCAGGGCAGGGGCTTATTCACCCCTCCACTTT.

CDR3 bases: TGCGCCAGCAGCCAGGCGGTCCCGGGACAGGGGTCTTCCTTAATCTACGAGCAGTACTTC. This sequence encodes CASSQAVPGQGSSLIYEQYF. The J gene is TRBJ2-7, the V gene TRBV4-3; TRBD1 matches 10 bases. The junction had 20 bases not matched to a gene; V was cut back by 3 bases and J by 3 bases. This CDR3 is built from 20 residues. Germline lookup yields CDR1 LGHNA and CDR2 YSLEER.

The J gene is TRBJ1-6, the V gene TRBV11-2; D might be TRBD1 (5 bases). V was clipped by 1 base and J by 7 bases, with 8 bases between them. The CDR3 covers 14 residues. Per germline, CDR1 SGHAT and CDR2 FQNNGV. The CDR3 loop is CASSLAGVNSPLHF. In DNA form, the CDR3 reads TGTGCCAGCAGCTTAGCGGGGGTAAATTCACCCCTCCACTTT.

For the CDR3, the DNA is TGTGCCAGCAGTATTTACAGGGGGCTGGACTCCTACAATGAGCAGTTCTTC. It codes for CASSIYRGLDSYNEQFF. The V call is TRBV28, the J call TRBJ2-1, with 9 bases fitting TRBD1. The CDR3 runs to 17 residues. The ends lost 5 bases at V and 0 bases at J; junction bases unmatched: 8. CDR1 and CDR2 (germline): MDHEN, SYDVKM.

V gene TRBV7-9 combines with J gene TRBJ2-7; the D gene is possibly TRBD2 (5 bases). The V end was cut by 3 bases, the J end by 4 bases, with 7 bases between. Germline CDR1 and CDR2: SEHNR and FQNEAQ (reference sequence). The CDR3 covers 12 residues. CDR3 sequence (DNA): TGTGCCAGCAGCTTCCGGGAATACGAGCAGTACTTC. It is translated as CASSFREYEQYF.

The CDR3 nucleotides are TGTGCCAGCACCGAGGAGAAGCACAGGGGAAGGGAGACCCAGTACTTC. Its protein is CASTEEKHRGRETQYF. V is TRBV28 and J is TRBJ2-5; 7 bases fit TRBD1. CDR1 and CDR2 (germline): MDHEN, SYDVKM. With V trimmed by 7 bases and J by 5 bases, 16 bases remained unmatched. This CDR3 contains 16 residues. The entire variable domain, with the rest obtained from reference TRBV28 and TRBJ2-5, is as follows: DVKVTQSSRYLVKRTGEKVFLECVQDMDHENMFWYRQDPGLGLRLIYFSYDVKMKEKGDIPEGYSVSREKKERFSLILESASTNQTSMYLCASTEEKHRGRETQYFGPGTRLLVL.

The chain combines TRBV6-5 with TRBJ1-1; 8 bases map to TRBD1. The ends lost 6 bases at V and 8 bases at J; junction bases unmatched: 14. The CDR3 contains 15 residues. Germline V gene data show CDR1 as MNHEY and CDR2 as SVGAGI. The CDR3 spells CASSPFPTGVAEAFF. The CDR3 DNA sequence: TGTGCCAGCAGCCCATTTCCGACAGGGGTGGCGGAAGCTTTCTTT.

As to this clone: Other nucleotide sequences in the sample specify the same CDR3. The chain links TRBV4-3 to TRBJ1-2; the D gene is possibly TRBD1 (6 bases). The CDR3 runs 15 residues. Germline CDR1 and CDR2: LGHNA and YSLEER. V was pared by 0 bases and J by 0 bases, with 8 bases between. CDR3 amino acids: CASSQDRTANYGYTF. The CDR3 region has the DNA TGCGCCAGCAGCCAAGACAGGACAGCTAACTATGGCTACACCTTC.

There are a few counts of this clone. The CDR3 protein is CASSAASGQNNQPQHF. The CDR3 DNA reads TGTGCCAGCAGCGCCGCCTCGGGACAAAACAATCAGCCCCAGCATTTT. The gene calls are TRBV5-6 and TRBJ1-5; tentative D call: TRBD1 (6 bases). This CDR3 spans 16 amino acids. The germline V gene has CDR1 SGHDT and CDR2 YYEEEE. The ends were cut back, 4 bases at V and 3 bases at J, with 17 bases in the middle.

This chain links TRBV25-1 with TRBJ2-7; 8 bases are a match to TRBD1. CDR3 length equals 15 residues. Germline V gene data show CDR1 as MGHDK and CDR2 as SYGVNS. V shed 4 bases and J 3 bases; nucleotides not matched to a gene: 8. The CDR3 loop is CASSARTGPLYEQYF. CDR3 coding DNA: TGTGCCAGCAGTGCGAGGACAGGGCCCCTCTACGAGCAGTACTTC.

This clone has more than one count but fewer than ten. This chain connects TRBV27 to TRBJ1-5, with a tentative D call TRBD1 (5 bases). CDR3 size: 15 residues. V was cut by 0 bases and J by 7 bases, with 13 bases left in between. Germline CDR1 and CDR2: MNHEY and SMNVEV (reference sequence). The CDR3 nucleotides read TGTGCCAGCAGTTTATCAGGCAGGGCGAAGCAGCCCCAGCATTTT. It specifies CASSLSGRAKQPQHF.

The chain carries TRBV4-2 and TRBJ2-1; maybe TRBD1 (6 bases). This CDR3 comprises 16 residues. The ends were cut back, 1 base at V and 2 bases at J, with 12 bases in the middle. Germline V CDR1 and CDR2: LGHNA, YNFKEQ. The DNA of the CDR3 is TGTGCCAGCAGCCAAGTGCGTAACAGGGCCTACAATGAGCAGTTCTTC. Amino acid sequence: CASSQVRNRAYNEQFF.

The V call is TRBV2, the J call TRBJ1-6, with 9 bases aligning to TRBD1. Germline V gene lookup returns CDR1 SNHLY and CDR2 FYNNEI. This CDR3 spans 14 amino acids. The J segment lost 9 bases and the V segment lost 6 bases, leaving 6 bases of the junction unmatched. The CDR3 DNA reads TGTGCCAGCAGACCGGGACAGGGTGTTTCACCCCTCCACTTT. This sequence encodes CASRPGQGVSPLHF.

The chain joins TRBV6-5 to TRBJ1-3, with TRBD1 identical over 7 bases. The J segment lost 4 bases and the V segment lost 4 bases, leaving 4 bases of the junction unmatched. The length of the CDR3 is 14 residues. Per germline, CDR1 MNHEY and CDR2 SVGAGI. CDR3 in DNA: TGTGCCAGCAGTTTACAGGGGAGCGGAAACACCATATATTTT. This translates into CASSLQGSGNTIYF.

The table lists this clone with a count of one. V usage is TRBV2 and J usage is TRBJ1-6; 7 bases map to TRBD1. Germline V gene lookup returns CDR1 SNHLY and CDR2 FYNNEI. The V and J ends lost 6 bases and 7 bases, in that order; junction bases with no gene match: 9. This CDR3 contains 15 residues. The CDR3 nucleotides read TGTGCCAGCAGGCCCGAGACAGGGAACAATTCACCCCTCCACTTT. It codes for CASRPETGNNSPLHF.